This T cell receptor beta chain was recorded in a study of T cell clonotyping in hematopoietic cell transplantation listed by TCRdb under 2021. Context from the whole study: A total of more than 110 blood samples were gathered in the study from roughly 40 consecutive transplant recipients along with their related donors. Patients were recruited between September 2015 and January 2017 and followed until September 2020 or death.

CDR1 GTSNPN and CDR2 SVGIG were looked up in the germline V gene (reference sequence). V loses 0 bases at its end and J loses 2 bases; junction bases beyond the gene matches: 3. Reading from cysteine to phenylalanine, the CDR3 counts 14 amino acids. Solely the CDR3 DNA is kept, with 42 bases framed from the first base. To note about this clone: This clone's antigen is unknown. Base qualities are not provided; no much larger clone lies one nucleotide away.

In the paper's terms, the time point label means: 100 days after allo-HCT. Blood from recipients was drawn about 28 days before transplant and again at days 30, 100 and 180 after transplant. Using Nuclei Lysis Solution, genomic DNA was extracted from unfractionated peripheral blood mononuclear cells that were either fresh or cryopreserved. The immunoSEQ assay, a bias-controlled multiplex PCR using V- and J-specific primers, was used to amplify TCR beta CDR3 regions from genomic DNA. A second PCR step added a proprietary barcode and Illumina adapter sequences to the CDR3 amplicons. CDR3 libraries were sequenced on an Illumina MiSeq instrument. As for the authors' bioinformatics: immunoSEQ Analyzer 3.0 was used for export and quality control, with R Bioconductor and Immunarch used for downstream analyses. Repertoire metrics were calculated using only productive rearrangements within the normalized downsampled data set. In the normalized cohort, clonotypes with more than 5 templates were defined as pathologically expanded. Repertoire diversity was measured with the Inverse Simpson Index. The non-normalized data set was used for CMV-specificity analyses so that all clonotypes could be captured. The clones in this table, taken by TCRdb from immuneACCESS, are in-frame only. Not every clone is retained; where verified, under half of the shortfall comes from an unresolved V gene, and the cause of the rest is unknown. The V and J calls and clone size come from that table; D and trimming were worked out from the DNA. The sample table records some 9,300 clones; about 47% of these occur just once. The ten most abundant clones make up roughly 13% of the sample.

Here is what the overall study found, with its caveats: After transplant, TCR diversity in recipients dropped, and pathologically expanded clonotypes increased progressively from day 30 to day 180. Recipient repertoires showed only a small fraction of overlap with donor repertoires, and over 95% appeared de novo at the given depth. Sample size was limited, and cells were not sorted, so CD4 and CD8 repertoire contributions could not be separated. Inverse Simpson Index values from donors and from recipients before transplant predicted broader TCR repertoire diversity after transplant.

The sample here was peripheral blood mononuclear cells, taken 100 days after allogeneic stem cell transplant. This receptor chain uses TRBV30 and TRBJ2-7; 8 nucleotides in the junction match TRBD2. This TCR came from a female patient in her forties or fifties who had an allogeneic stem cell transplant from an unrelated donor, so the T cells may come from the graft donor. Some clones in this sample may be carry-over from other donors' samples. Read as DNA, the sequence is TGTGCCTGGAGTGTCCGCGGGGGGCCCTACGAGCAGTACTTC. This codes for CAWSVRGGPYEQYF.